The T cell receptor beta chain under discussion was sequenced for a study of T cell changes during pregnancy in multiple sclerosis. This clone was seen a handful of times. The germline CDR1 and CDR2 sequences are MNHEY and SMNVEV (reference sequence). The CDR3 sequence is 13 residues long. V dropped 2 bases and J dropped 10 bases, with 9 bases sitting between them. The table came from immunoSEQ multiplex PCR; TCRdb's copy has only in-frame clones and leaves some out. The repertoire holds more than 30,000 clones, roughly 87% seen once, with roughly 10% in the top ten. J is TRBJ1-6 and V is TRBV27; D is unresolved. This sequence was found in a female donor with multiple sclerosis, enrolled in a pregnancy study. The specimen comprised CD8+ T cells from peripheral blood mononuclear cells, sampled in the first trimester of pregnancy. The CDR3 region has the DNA TGTGCCAGCAGTTTAGGGCCGGGGTCACCCCTCCACTTT. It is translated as CASSLGPGSPLHF.